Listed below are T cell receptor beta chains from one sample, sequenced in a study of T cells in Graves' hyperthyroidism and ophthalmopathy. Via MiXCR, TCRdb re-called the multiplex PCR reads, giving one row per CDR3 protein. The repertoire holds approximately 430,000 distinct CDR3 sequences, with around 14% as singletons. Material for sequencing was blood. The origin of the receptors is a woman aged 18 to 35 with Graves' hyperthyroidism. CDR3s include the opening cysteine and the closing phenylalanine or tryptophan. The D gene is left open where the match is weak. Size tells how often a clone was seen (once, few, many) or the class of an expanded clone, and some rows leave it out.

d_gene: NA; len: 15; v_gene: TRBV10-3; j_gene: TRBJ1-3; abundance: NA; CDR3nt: TGTGCCATCAGTGAGAACGGGCGTGTTGGAAACACCATATATTTT; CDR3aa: CAISENGRVGNTIYF
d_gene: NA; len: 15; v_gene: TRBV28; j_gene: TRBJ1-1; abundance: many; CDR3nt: TGTGCCAGCAGCCCGAACGGAAAGAAGAACACTGAAGCTTTCTTT; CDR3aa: CASSPNGKKNTEAFF
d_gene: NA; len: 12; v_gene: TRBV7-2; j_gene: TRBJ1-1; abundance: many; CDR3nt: TGTGCCAGCAGCCGGTGGGGGAGGCATGGTTTCTTT; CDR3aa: CASSRWGRHGFF
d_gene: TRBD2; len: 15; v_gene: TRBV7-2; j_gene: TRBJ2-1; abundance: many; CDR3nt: TGTGCCAGCAGCCCAGGACTAGCGCGGACGGGGGAGCAGTTCTTC; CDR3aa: CASSPGLARTGEQFF
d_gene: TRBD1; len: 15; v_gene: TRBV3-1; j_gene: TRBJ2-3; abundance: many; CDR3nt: TGTGCCAGCAGCCCTCGGACAGGGAGGACAGATACGCAGTATTTT; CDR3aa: CASSPRTGRTDTQYF
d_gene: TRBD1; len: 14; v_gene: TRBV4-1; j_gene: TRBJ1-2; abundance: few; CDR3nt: TGCGCCAGCAGCCTACCAGGGGGCGCGGGAGGCTACACCTTC; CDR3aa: CASSLPGGAGGYTF
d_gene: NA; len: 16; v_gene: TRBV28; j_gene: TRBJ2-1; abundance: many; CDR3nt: TGTGCCAGCAGCCCGTCCACCGGGGCGCCCGGGGGCGAGCAGTTCTTC; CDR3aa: CASSPSTGAPGGEQFF
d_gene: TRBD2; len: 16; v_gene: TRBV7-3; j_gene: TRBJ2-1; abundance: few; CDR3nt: TGTGCCAGCAGCCCCGTAGCGGGAGGCGCCTACAATGAGCAGTTCTTC; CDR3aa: CASSPVAGGAYNEQFF
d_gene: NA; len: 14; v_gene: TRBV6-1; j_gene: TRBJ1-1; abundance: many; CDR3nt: TGTGCCAGCATGAGGTTCTACAAGAACACTGAAGCTTTCTTT; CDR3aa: CASMRFYKNTEAFF
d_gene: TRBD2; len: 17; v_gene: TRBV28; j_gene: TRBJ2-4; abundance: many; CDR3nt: TGTGCCAGCAGTTTATTGCGACTAGCGGGAAAAAAAAACATTCAGTACTTC; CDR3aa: CASSLLRLAGKKNIQYF
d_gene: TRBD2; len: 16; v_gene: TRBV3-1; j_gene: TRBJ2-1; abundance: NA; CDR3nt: TGTGCCAGCAGCCAAGATATACTAGCGGGAGTAGATGAGCAGTTCTTC; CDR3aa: CASSQDILAGVDEQFF
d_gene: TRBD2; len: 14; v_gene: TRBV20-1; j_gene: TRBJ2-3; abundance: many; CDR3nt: TGCAGTGCCAGACTAGCGACTCCCACAGATACGCAGTATTTT; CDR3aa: CSARLATPTDTQYF
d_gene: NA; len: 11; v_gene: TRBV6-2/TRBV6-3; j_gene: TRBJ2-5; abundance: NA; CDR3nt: TGTGCCGTCTCCGGGGGCGAGACCCAGTACTTC; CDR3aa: CAVSGGETQYF
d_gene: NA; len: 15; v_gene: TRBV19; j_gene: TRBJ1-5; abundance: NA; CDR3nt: TGTGCCAGTAGTATCCCAGGAGGGGTTTATCAGCCCCAGCATTTT; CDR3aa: CASSIPGGVYQPQHF
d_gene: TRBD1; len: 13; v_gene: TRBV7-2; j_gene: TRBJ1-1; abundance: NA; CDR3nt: TGTGCCAGCAGCAAGGACAGGGGGCCTGAAGCTTTCTTT; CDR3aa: CASSKDRGPEAFF
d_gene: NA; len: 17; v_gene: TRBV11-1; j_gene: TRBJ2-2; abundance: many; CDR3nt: TGTGCCAGCAGCTTTCCCCGGGGCGGGGCGAACACCGGGGAGCTGTTTTTT; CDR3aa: CASSFPRGGANTGELFF
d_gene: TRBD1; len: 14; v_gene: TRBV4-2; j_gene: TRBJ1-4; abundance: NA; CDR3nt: TGTGCCAGCATGACAGGGGGGAAAGGTGAAAAACTGTTTTTT; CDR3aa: CASMTGGKGEKLFF
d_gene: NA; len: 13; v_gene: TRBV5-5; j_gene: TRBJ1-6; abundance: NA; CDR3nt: TGTGCCAGCAGCTATCATTCGAATTCACCCCTCCACTTT; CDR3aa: CASSYHSNSPLHF
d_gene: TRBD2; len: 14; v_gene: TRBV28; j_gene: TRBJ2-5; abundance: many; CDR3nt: TGTGCCAGCAGTTTGCCTAGCGGGAGTTACCCTCAGTACTTC; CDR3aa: CASSLPSGSYPQYF
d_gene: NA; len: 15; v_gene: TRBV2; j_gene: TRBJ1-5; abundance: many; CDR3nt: TGTGCCAGCAGTGGGGCGATCAGGGTTGATCAGCCCCAGCATTTT; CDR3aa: CASSGAIRVDQPQHF
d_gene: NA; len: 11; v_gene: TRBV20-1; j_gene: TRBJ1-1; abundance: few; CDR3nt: TGCAGTGCTCACCCAGGGAGGAGAGCTTTCTTT; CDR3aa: CSAHPGRRAFF
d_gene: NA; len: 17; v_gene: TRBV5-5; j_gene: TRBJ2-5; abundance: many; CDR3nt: TGTGCCAGCAGCTTGAACGTCCCGATTGAGCCCCGGGAGACCCAGTACTTC; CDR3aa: CASSLNVPIEPRETQYF
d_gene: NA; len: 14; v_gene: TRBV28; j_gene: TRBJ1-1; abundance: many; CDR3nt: TGTGCCCGGGGAATAAGTGTGAGTATCCCTGAAGCTTTCTTT; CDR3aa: CARGISVSIPEAFF
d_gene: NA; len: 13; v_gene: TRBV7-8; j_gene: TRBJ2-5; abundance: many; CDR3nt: TGTGCCAGCAGCTTTCGGTTCGAAGAGACCCAGTACTTC; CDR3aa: CASSFRFEETQYF
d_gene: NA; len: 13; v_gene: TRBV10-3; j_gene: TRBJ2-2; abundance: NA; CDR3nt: TGTGCCATACAAGACACCCTTGGCGGGGAGCTGTTTTTT; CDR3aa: CAIQDTLGGELFF